This T cell receptor beta chain was recorded in a study of T-cell reconstitution after alpha-beta-depleted transplantation in children. Per the germline V gene, CDR1 is SEHNR and CDR2 is FQNEAQ (reference sequence). This CDR3 spans 14 amino acids. V was clipped by 6 bases and J by 2 bases, with 14 bases between them. Construction of the TCRbeta library involved unique molecular identifiers. TCRdb called the PCR reads again in MiXCR, with one record for every CDR3 protein. The sample carries around 370,000 distinct CDR3 sequences, 10% recorded once. This chain joins TRBV7-9 and TRBJ2-7; unclear D gene. The sequence came from a human donor who donated a stem cell graft to a child with acute lymphoblastic leukemia. The specimen comprised PBMCs from the stem cell graft donor, sampled from the stem cell graft. This chain's CDR3 is CASSPTGKTYEQYF. In nucleotides, the CDR3 is TGTGCCAGCAGTCCCACGGGCAAGACCTACGAGCAGTACTTC.